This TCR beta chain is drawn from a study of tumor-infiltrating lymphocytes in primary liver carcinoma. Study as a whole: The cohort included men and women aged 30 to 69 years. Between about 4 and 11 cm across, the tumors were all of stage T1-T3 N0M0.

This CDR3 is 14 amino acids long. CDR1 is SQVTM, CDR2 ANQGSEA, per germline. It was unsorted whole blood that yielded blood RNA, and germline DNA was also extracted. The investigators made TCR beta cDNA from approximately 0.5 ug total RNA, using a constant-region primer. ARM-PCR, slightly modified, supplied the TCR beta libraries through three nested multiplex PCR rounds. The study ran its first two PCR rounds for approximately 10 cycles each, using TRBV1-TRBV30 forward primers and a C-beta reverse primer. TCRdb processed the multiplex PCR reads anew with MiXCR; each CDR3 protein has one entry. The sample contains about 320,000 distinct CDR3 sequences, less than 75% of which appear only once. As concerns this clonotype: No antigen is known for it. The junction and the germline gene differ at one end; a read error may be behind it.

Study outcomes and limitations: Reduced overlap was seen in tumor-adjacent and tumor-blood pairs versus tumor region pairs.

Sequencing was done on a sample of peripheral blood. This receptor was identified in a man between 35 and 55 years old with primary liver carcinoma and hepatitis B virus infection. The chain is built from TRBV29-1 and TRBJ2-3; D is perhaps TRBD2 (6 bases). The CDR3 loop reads CSAKAGGSTNTQYF. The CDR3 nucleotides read TGCAGCGCCAAAGCTGGAGGGAGCACAAATACGCAGTATTTT.